Each of the 25 T cell receptor beta chains below was sequenced from the same sample in a study of cytomegalovirus exposure and HLA in healthy donors. Amplification used 60 Vbeta primers and 13 Jbeta primers. The method was immunoSEQ multiplex PCR; TCRdb's version includes in-frame clones alone and lacks a portion of them. Found here are about 72,000 clones, about 84% of them singletons; the top ten hold about 3.5%. What was sequenced was PBMCs. These receptor sequences come from a man aged 35 to 55 in good health and CMV-seronegative.

This clone is labeled medium-sized. This chain links TRBV6-1 with TRBJ2-3; 7 bases fit TRBD1. This CDR3 spans 15 amino acids. Germline V CDR1 and CDR2: MNHNS, SASEGT. V trimming: 6 bases; J trimming: 4 bases; junction bases outside the gene matches: 10. The CDR3 nucleotides read TGTGCCAGCAGCCAAACGACAGGGAACCCAGATACGCAGTATTTT. Translated, it gives CASSQTTGNPDTQYF.

In its sample, this clone was seen a few times. V usage is TRBV2 and J usage is TRBJ1-5; D call uncertain. Germline V CDR1 and CDR2: SNHLY, FYNNEI. The V and J ends lost 2 bases and 7 bases respectively, with 6 bases between them. CDR3 length equals 12 residues. CDR3 amino acids: CASSERWQPQHF. The CDR3 DNA sequence: TGTGCCAGCAGTGAACGGTGGCAGCCCCAGCATTTT.

This chain joins TRBV7-8 and TRBJ2-1, with TRBD2 identical over 12 bases. Germline V gene sequence: CDR1 SGHVS, CDR2 FQNEAQ. This CDR3 contains 16 residues. Losses at the gene ends were 3 bases for V and 7 bases for J; bases not matched to a gene: 7. The CDR3 region has the DNA TGTGCCAGCAGCTTCATTTTACTAGCGGGGGGTAATGAGCAGTTCTTC. Amino acid sequence: CASSFILLAGGNEQFF.

The genes are TRBV5-1 and TRBJ2-5; tentative D call: TRBD2 (5 bases). The V end lost 0 bases, the J end lost 4 bases, and 10 bases lay between the germline ends. From germline, CDR1 is SGHRS and CDR2 YFSETQ. The CDR3 is 14 amino acids. CDR3 nucleotide sequence: TGCGCCAGCAGCTTGGCCCGCGAGGGAGAGACCCAGTACTTC. Encoded protein: CASSLAREGETQYF.

The chain links TRBV7-6 to TRBJ1-4; 7 bases agree with TRBD1. CDR1 SGHVS and CDR2 FNYEAQ come from the germline V gene. This CDR3 comprises 15 residues. Trimming took 3 bases from V and 8 from J; bases not matched to a gene: 9. The CDR3 DNA sequence: TGTGCCAGCAGCTTCAGGGACAGTCCTACCGAAAAACTGTTTTTT. This translates into CASSFRDSPTEKLFF.

This clone was recorded only once. V is TRBV29-1 and J is TRBJ2-5; TRBD1 aligns across 11 bases. The J call may be incorrect, as the DNA end agrees better with TRBJ2-7. CDR1 is SQVTM and CDR2 is ANQGSEA in the germline V gene. This CDR3 region has 17 residues. CDR3 amino acids: CSVEFGGQGVFSYEQYF. CDR3 nucleotides: TGCAGCGTTGAGTTTGGGGGACAGGGGGTTTTCTCCTACGAGCAGTACTTC.

The chain carries TRBV5-1 and TRBJ1-1; tentative D call: TRBD1 (5 bases). V lost 0 bases and J lost 1, with 10 bases in between. This CDR3 comprises 15 residues. Germline V gene data show CDR1 as SGHRS and CDR2 as YFSETQ. The CDR3 DNA sequence: TGCGCCAGCAGCTTGGCAGGGCCCGAGAACACTGAAGCTTTCTTT. It is translated as CASSLAGPENTEAFF.

The V and J genes are TRBV5-4 and TRBJ1-1, with TRBD1 as a possible D gene (6 bases). The CDR3 extends over 16 amino acids. Germline CDR1 reads SGHNT; CDR2 reads YYREEE (reference sequence). V gave up 2 bases and J gave up 2 bases, with 16 bases separating them. In DNA, the CDR3 is TGTGCCAGCAGCTTCGAGGGGGGGGCAGGAAACACTGAAGCTTTCTTT. This codes for CASSFEGGAGNTEAFF.

The CDR3 sequence is CASSLAAAPGANVLTF. The CDR3 region has the DNA TGCGCCAGCAGCTTGGCCGCGGCGCCTGGGGCCAACGTCCTGACTTTC. The chain combines TRBV5-1 with TRBJ2-6; D not resolved. Germline V gene data show CDR1 as SGHRS and CDR2 as YFSETQ. The V end was cut by 0 bases, the J end by 2 bases, with 9 bases between. The CDR3 runs to 16 residues.

This clone is a singleton in its sample. This chain connects TRBV25-1 to TRBJ2-5, with a tentative D call TRBD2 (6 bases). Trimming stripped 0 bases from V and 5 bases from J, with 10 bases between. Germline assignment: CDR1 MGHDK and CDR2 SYGVNS. This CDR3 region has 14 residues. The CDR3 region has the DNA TGTGCCAGCAGTGAATACGGGGCGGGGGAGACCCAGTACTTC. Translating it yields CASSEYGAGETQYF.

This chain uses TRBV19 with TRBJ2-5, with D perhaps matching TRBD1 (6 bases). Per the germline V gene, CDR1 is LNHDA and CDR2 is SQIVND (reference sequence). V was pared by 0 bases and J by 5 bases, with 16 bases between. This CDR3 spans 16 amino acids. The CDR3 loop reads CASSIENHRVGETQYF. In DNA form, the CDR3 reads TGTGCCAGTAGTATAGAGAATCACAGGGTAGGGGAGACCCAGTACTTC.

The gene calls are TRBV19 and TRBJ2-3; 8 bases are shared with TRBD2. The CDR3 runs 16 residues. The germline V gene encodes CDR1 LNHDA and CDR2 SQIVND (reference sequence). V shed 3 bases and J 7 bases; nucleotides not matched to a gene: 12. The chain's CDR3 is CASSINAGLGRNTQYF. The CDR3 DNA follows: TGTGCCAGTAGTATTAACGCGGGACTAGGTCGGAATACGCAGTATTTT.

Comment on this clone: One junction end disagrees with the germline gene, perhaps due to a read error. The chain combines TRBV9 with TRBJ2-3, with 9 positions matching TRBD2. From germline, CDR1 is SGDLS and CDR2 YYNGEE. This CDR3 is 18 amino acids long. The DNA of the CDR3 is TGTGCCAACAGCTCCGGGGTTTCAGCGGGGGGCCTCACAGATACGCAGTATTTT. The encoded protein is CANSSGVSAGGLTDTQYF.

As concerns this clone: A junction end diverges from the germline sequence, so it may reflect a read error. The chain has TRBV7-9 and TRBJ1-5, with D maybe TRBD1 (6 bases). CDR3 length: 17 residues. Germline CDR1 reads SEHNR; CDR2 reads FQNEAQ (reference sequence). The CDR3 coding sequence is TGTTCCAGCAGCTTAGGTTCTGCCCAGGGGCTCTGGCAGCCCCAGCATTTT. Translation: CSSSLGSAQGLWQPQHF.

The CDR3 sequence: CASGNDRGLYNEQFF. The DNA for the CDR3 is TGTGCTAGTGGCAATGACAGGGGTCTCTACAATGAGCAGTTCTTC. The chain uses TRBV12-5 and TRBJ2-1; TRBD1 matches 8 bases. CDR1 and CDR2 from the germline V gene are LGHNT and FRNRAP. V lost 6 bases to trimming and J lost 3 bases; unmatched junction nucleotides: 7. The CDR3 runs to 15 residues. Combining the CDR3 with reference TRBV12-5 and TRBJ2-1 gives the whole variable domain DARVTQTPRHKVTEMGQEVTMRCQPILGHNTVFWYRQTMMQGLELLAYFRNRAPLDDSGMPKDRFSAEMPDATLATLKIQPSEPRDSAVYFCASGNDRGLYNEQFFGPGTRLTVL.

The chain couples TRBV6-5 to TRBJ1-5, with 9 bases matching TRBD1. This CDR3 is built from 15 residues. CDR1 and CDR2 (germline): MNHEY, SVGAGI. J gave up 4 bases and V 4 bases, and 5 bases lay outside the gene matches. The CDR3 nucleotides are TGTGCCAGCAGTTTGGGACAGGGTGTTAATCAGCCCCAGCATTTT. As protein: CASSLGQGVNQPQHF.

This clone has a count of ten or more. The chain combines TRBV6-1 with TRBJ1-5; D unclear. The germline V and J ends were trimmed by 11 bases and 3 bases, with 5 bases remaining between them. CDR1 is MNHNS, CDR2 SASEGT, per germline. This CDR3 is built from 10 residues. The DNA for the CDR3 is TGTGCCGTTTACAATCAGCCCCAGCATTTT. Amino acids: CAVYNQPQHF.

The chain joins TRBV7-2 to TRBJ2-7; 10 bases line up with TRBD2. The CDR3 runs to 14 residues. Germline values: CDR1 SGHTA, CDR2 FQGNSA. J was trimmed by 3 bases and V by 5 bases; bases with no gene match: 4. Here the CDR3 reads CASSISGGLYEQYF. The CDR3 region has the DNA TGTGCCAGCAGCATTAGCGGGGGGCTCTACGAGCAGTACTTC.

V gene TRBV7-2 combines with J gene TRBJ2-2; D possibly corresponds to TRBD1 (6 bases). The CDR3 contains 16 residues. Germline lookup yields CDR1 SGHTA and CDR2 FQGNSA. With 0 bases removed from V and 6 bases from J, the gap between germline ends came to 14 bases. CDR3 nucleotide sequence: TGTGCCAGCAGCTTAGCTACCCAGGGGTTGGCCGGGGAGCTGTTTTTT. This gives the protein CASSLATQGLAGELFF. The variable domain in full, with the rest retrieved from reference TRBV7-2 and TRBJ2-2, is GAGVSQSPSNKVTEKGKDVELRCDPISGHTALYWYRQSLGQGLEFLIYFQGNSAPDKSGLPSDRFSAERTGGSVSTLTIQRTQQEDSAVYLCASSLATQGLAGELFFGEGSRLTVL.

The V and J genes are TRBV2 and TRBJ2-5, with D possibly being TRBD1 (6 bases). Germline CDR1 and CDR2: SNHLY and FYNNEI. V lost 6 bases to trimming and J lost 5 bases, with 19 bases between them. The CDR3 runs 15 residues. Written as DNA, the CDR3 is TGTGCCAGCAGGGATCCCGGGGCAGGGGTCGAGACCCAGTACTTC. Translating it yields CASRDPGAGVETQYF.

V is TRBV21-1 and J is TRBJ2-5; the D segment call TRBD2 is taken from the table without a DNA check. TRBV21-1 is shown as a pseudogene. The CDR3 loop spans 19 amino acids. CDR3 loop: CASRTDRTSAGRLQETQYF. In DNA form, the CDR3 reads TGTGCCAGCAGGACGGACCGGACTAGCGCAGGGAGACTCCAAGAGACCCAGTACTTC.

This clone has only a few counts. This chain uses TRBV7-6 with TRBJ1-1; no firm D call. Germline V CDR1 and CDR2: SGHVS, FNYEAQ. This CDR3 spans 11 amino acids. V was cut by 4 bases and J by 7 bases, with 7 bases left in between. As DNA, the CDR3 is TGTGCCAGCAGCTGGGCAGGTGAAGCTTTCTTT. Residues: CASSWAGEAFF.

V usage is TRBV7-9 and J usage is TRBJ1-1; D is uncertain. The CDR3 contains 13 residues. Per germline, CDR1 SEHNR and CDR2 FQNEAQ (reference sequence). The V end lost 3 bases, the J end lost 1 base, and 6 bases lay between the germline ends. The CDR3 is CASSFQKNTEAFF. DNA for the CDR3: TGTGCCAGCAGCTTTCAGAAGAACACTGAAGCTTTCTTT. Supplemented by reference TRBV7-9 and TRBJ1-1, the full variable domain reads DTGVSQNPRHKITKRGQNVTFRCDPISEHNRLYWYRQTLGQGPEFLTYFQNEAQLEKSRLLSDRFSAERPKGSFSTLEIQRTEQGDSAMYLCASSFQKNTEAFFGQGTRLTVV.

V and J are TRBV5-1 and TRBJ2-1; D is perhaps TRBD2 (6 bases). The CDR3 runs 16 residues. The V end was cut by 0 bases, the J end by 9 bases, with 19 bases between. Germline CDR1 reads SGHRS; CDR2 reads YFSETQ. The CDR3 reads CASSLANRGFGGEQFF. Written as DNA, the CDR3 is TGCGCCAGCAGCTTGGCCAACCGGGGCTTCGGGGGTGAGCAGTTCTTC.

The CDR3 DNA reads as TGTGCCAGCAGTCGTCAGGGGCCGGCTAGATCACCCCTCCACTTT. Its protein is CASSRQGPARSPLHF. The chain combines TRBV6-5 with TRBJ1-6; possible D gene TRBD1, 6 bases. The V and J ends lost 5 bases and 10 bases respectively, with 18 bases between them. The germline V gene has CDR1 MNHEY and CDR2 SVGAGI. The CDR3 extends over 15 amino acids.